This T cell receptor beta chain was captured in a study of T cell repertoires in cytomegalovirus infection. In the study overall: Recently described HLA-C-restricted plus well-studied HLA-B-restricted CMV epitopes were used. Matching HLA type and CMV infection were both indicated by public TCR beta signatures. Study-wide results and caveats: Predominance within the ex vivo response was attributable to HLA-C-restricted CMV-specific TCR beta clonotypes.

Concerning this clonotype itself: Its antigen remains unknown.

The CDR3 has 18 residues. The germline gives CDR1 SGHTA, CDR2 FQGNSA. Trimming cost V 5 bases and J 0 bases; bases outside gene matches: 15. Each CDR3 protein is one row after TCRdb ran MiXCR on the reads. There are over 250,000 distinct CDR3 sequences in the sample; under 25% occur only once, and approximately 19% lies in the top ten. The sequence was obtained from a human donor in good health (CMV status not recorded). Some clones in this sample may be carry-over from other donors' samples. This rearrangement joins TRBV7-2 to TRBJ2-7; TRBD2 agrees at 8 bases. Specimen: cultured PBMCs, collected from culture after CMV antigen stimulation. This chain's CDR3 is CASSPRTDLAGRSYEQYV. DNA of the CDR3: TGTGCCAGCAGCCCCAGGACTGACCTAGCGGGCCGCTCCTACGAGCAGTACGTC.